The 8 T cell receptor beta chains listed next were all sequenced from one sample in a study of glioma-infiltrating T cells. TCR alpha and beta CDR3 regions were amplified from RNA using iRepertoire nested multiplex PCR. TCRdb re-derived calls from the multiplex PCR reads in MiXCR, one entry per CDR3 protein. The data contain around 190,000 distinct CDR3 sequences, 32% of them singletons. The specimen was glioma tissue, nonneoplastic brain tissue, or PBMCs (not recorded which). The source is a human donor with low-grade glioma or glioblastoma, undergoing nonglioma brain surgery, or in good health (not recorded which).

Many counts were recorded for this clonotype. The CDR3 loop is CASSLDPAASYEQYF. Written as DNA, the CDR3 is TGTGCCAGCAGCTTAGATCCAGCGGCTAGCTACGAGCAGTACTTC. The chain is built from TRBV7-2 and TRBJ2-7; perhaps TRBD2 as D (5 bases). CDR3 size: 15 residues. Germline loops: CDR1 SGHTA, CDR2 FQGNSA. The V and J ends lost 1 base and 3 bases respectively, with 13 bases between them.

Ten or more counts support this clonotype. This chain connects TRBV18 to TRBJ1-5; a weak D match, TRBD1 (5 bases). Trimming shortened V by 9 bases and J by 7 bases, and 16 bases separated the two germline ends. Germline loops: CDR1 KGHSH, CDR2 LQKENI. The CDR3 runs 13 residues. CDR3 nucleotides: TGTGCCAGTTCAGGGTGGGAAGAGCAGCCCCAGCATTTT. The encoded protein is CASSGWEEQPQHF.

The CDR3 coding sequence is TGTGCCAGCAGTTACGCGTTGACAGGGGACACAGATACGCAGTATTTT. It specifies CASSYALTGDTDTQYF. The chain has TRBV6-5 and TRBJ2-3; the match to TRBD1 covers 8 bases. V lost 2 bases, J lost 2 bases, and 6 bases stayed unmatched. This CDR3 region has 16 residues. Looked up from germline, CDR1 is MNHEY and CDR2 is SVGAGI.

This clonotype appeared many times. This chain joins TRBV7-2 and TRBJ2-3; no reliable D call. Germline CDR1 and CDR2: SGHTA and FQGNSA. The germline V and J ends were trimmed by 3 bases and 0 bases, with 4 bases remaining between them. The length of the CDR3 is 13 residues. The chain's CDR3 is CASSFISTDTQYF. CDR3 nucleotides: TGTGCCAGCAGCTTTATAAGCACAGATACGCAGTATTTT.

This clonotype was picked up many times. V gene TRBV19 combines with J gene TRBJ1-5; 7 bases agree with TRBD1. From germline, CDR1 is LNHDA and CDR2 SQIVND (reference sequence). CDR3 length equals 15 residues. V trimming: 5 bases; J trimming: 1 base; junction bases outside the gene matches: 5. The DNA of the CDR3 is TGTGCCAGTAGTTACAGGGGAGAGAGCAATCAGCCCCAGCATTTT. It translates to CASSYRGESNQPQHF.

As for this clonotype: A single base separates this from a much larger clone, so it may be a read error. The chain couples TRBV18 to TRBJ1-2, with a weak D call TRBD1 (5 bases). Germline CDR1 is KGHSH and CDR2 is LQKENI. There are 15 residues in the CDR3. The CDR3 DNA sequence: TGTGCCAGCTCACCAATGGCAGGGCTTAACTATGGCCACACCTTC. Amino acids: CASSPMAGLNYGHTF.

The chain recombines TRBV9 with TRBJ2-3, with D perhaps matching TRBD1 (5 bases). There are 15 residues in the CDR3. Per germline, CDR1 SGDLS and CDR2 YYNGEE. V was pared by 0 bases and J by 2 bases, with 10 bases between. CDR3 sequence reads: CASSVGGSYTDTQYF. The CDR3 DNA follows: TGTGCCAGCAGCGTAGGGGGCAGCTACACAGATACGCAGTATTTT.

This clonotype was detected only once. This chain connects TRBV6-6 to TRBJ2-1, with 7 bases lining up with TRBD2. The CDR3 sequence is 15 residues long. Per germline, CDR1 MNHNY and CDR2 SVGAGI (reference sequence). CDR3 residues: CASRIRRGSLGKQFF. The CDR3 DNA reads TGTGCTAGCCGTATTCGGCGGGGGTCCCTGGGAAAGCAGTTCTTC.